Listed below are T cell receptor beta chains from one sample, sequenced in a study of blood T cell repertoires in COVID-19. Assay used: immunoSEQ multiplex PCR; TCRdb lists only in-frame clones, some missing. The table lists around 310,000 clones, 85% to 90% of them singletons. The sample was PBMCs or T cells enriched from blood (not recorded which). The receptors shown here come from a woman under 40 who had recovered from COVID-19. Each CDR3 is given with its conserved first and last residue. Fields, in order: CDR3 protein, CDR3 DNA, clone size, D gene, V gene, J gene. The D gene is left open where the match is weak. A clone size is listed for some rows: how often the clone was seen (once, few, many), or a class if it is expanded.

CSVVGGSYYGYTF	TGCAGCGTTGTGGGGGGATCGTACTATGGCTACACCTTC	.	.	TRBV29-1	TRBJ1-2
CASSLLGGPVNQPQHF	TGTGCCAGCAGCCTCTTGGGGGGGCCAGTTAATCAGCCCCAGCATTTT	.	.	TRBV28	TRBJ1-5
CASRRGTSGVYEQYF	TGTGCCAGTAGGAGGGGGACTAGCGGTGTCTACGAGCAGTACTTC	.	TRBD2	TRBV19	TRBJ2-7
CASSLAYGGPTDTQYF	TGTGCCAGCAGCTTAGCTTACGGGGGGCCCACAGATACGCAGTATTTT	.	.	TRBV11-2	TRBJ2-3
CASRGAAKKETQYF	TGTGCCAGTAGAGGGGCGGCGAAAAAAGAGACCCAGTACTTC	.	.	TRBV19	TRBJ2-5
CASSLGLAGTDEQYF	TGTGCCAGCTCACTCGGACTAGCGGGAACCGACGAGCAGTACTTC	.	TRBD2	TRBV18	TRBJ2-7
CASSRTGNGDQPQHF	TGTGCCAGCAGTCGGACAGGGAACGGGGATCAGCCCCAGCATTTT	.	TRBD1	TRBV27	TRBJ1-5
CASSPIGTIGQPQHF	TGTGCCAGCTCACCAATAGGGACAATCGGTCAGCCCCAGCATTTT	.	.	TRBV18	TRBJ1-5
CASAYMPSPLHF	TGTGCCAGCGCATACATGCCTTCACCCCTCCACTTT	.	.	TRBV21-1	TRBJ1-6
CASSEAPRATEAFF	TGTGCCAGCTCTGAGGCCCCGCGCGCCACTGAAGCTTTCTTT	.	.	TRBV27	TRBJ1-1
CASSFTGLVNNEQFF	TGTGCCAGCAGCTTTACGGGACTCGTTAACAATGAGCAGTTCTTC	.	.	TRBV7-8	TRBJ2-1
CASSPGTDTQYF	TGTGCCAGCAGCCCGGGCACAGATACGCAGTATTTT	.	.	TRBV25-1	TRBJ2-3
CASSLVGVGGVNGYTF	TGTGCCAGCAGCTTAGTAGGGGTAGGGGGCGTAAATGGCTACACCTTC	.	TRBD1	TRBV7-6	TRBJ1-2
CTSSQDGERPFEQYF	TGCACCAGCAGCCAAGATGGCGAGAGGCCTTTCGAGCAGTACTTC	once	.	TRBV1	TRBJ2-7
CASSQDLGTGGAFYGYTF	TGTGCCAGCAGCCAAGATCTCGGGACAGGGGGGGCCTTCTATGGCTACACCTTC	.	TRBD1	TRBV3-1/TRBV3-2	TRBJ1-2